The rows below give T cell receptor beta chains drawn from one sample of a study of T cell repertoires in cytomegalovirus infection. TCRdb re-called the reads with MiXCR, one entry per CDR3 protein. Among about 490,000 distinct CDR3 sequences listed, approximately 15% were seen once. The source material was CD8+ T cells from PBMCs. These receptor sequences come from a human donor in good health (CMV status not recorded). Some clones in this sample may be carry-over from other donors' samples. CDR3s include the opening cysteine and the closing phenylalanine or tryptophan. Each record gives: D gene, J gene, clone size, V gene, CDR3 DNA, CDR3 protein. The D gene is left open where the match is weak. Clone size is given for some rows only: seen once, a few or many times, or a class if the clone is expanded.

d_gene: TRBD2
j_gene: TRBJ2-5
abundance: .
v_gene: TRBV3-1
CDR3nt: TGTGCCAGCAGCCAAGGGACTAGCGCCGTGACCCAGTACTTC
CDR3aa: CASSQGTSAVTQYF

d_gene: .
j_gene: TRBJ2-1
abundance: few
v_gene: TRBV30
CDR3nt: TGTGCCTGGAGCCCCAGGGGGGTAGCGGAGGTCAGCTCCTACAATGAGCAGTTCTTC
CDR3aa: CAWSPRGVAEVSSYNEQFF

d_gene: .
j_gene: TRBJ2-1
abundance: few
v_gene: TRBV6-6
CDR3nt: TGTGCCAGCAGTTACTCTCAGGGGGGCTCCTACAATGAGCAGTTCTTC
CDR3aa: CASSYSQGGSYNEQFF

d_gene: TRBD1
j_gene: TRBJ1-5
abundance: few
v_gene: TRBV3-1
CDR3nt: TGTGCCAGCAGCCCCAGACAGGGAGGTGACCCTAGCAATCAGCCCCAGCATTTT
CDR3aa: CASSPRQGGDPSNQPQHF

d_gene: TRBD2
j_gene: TRBJ2-7
abundance: many
v_gene: TRBV4-1
CDR3nt: TGCGCCAGCAGCCACAGGACTAGCGCTAACTCCTACGAGCAGTACTTC
CDR3aa: CASSHRTSANSYEQYF

d_gene: .
j_gene: TRBJ1-2
abundance: many
v_gene: TRBV10-3
CDR3nt: TGTGCCATCAATCAGGGTGACTATGGCTACACCTTC
CDR3aa: CAINQGDYGYTF

d_gene: TRBD2
j_gene: TRBJ2-7
abundance: .
v_gene: TRBV27
CDR3nt: TGTGCCAGCAGTTTCGGGACTAGCGGGAGCGACGAGCAGTACTTC
CDR3aa: CASSFGTSGSDEQYF

d_gene: .
j_gene: TRBJ2-1
abundance: many
v_gene: TRBV19
CDR3nt: TGTGCCAGTAGTATCCACAGGGCCATTTCCTCCTACAATGAGCAGTTCTTC
CDR3aa: CASSIHRAISSYNEQFF

d_gene: .
j_gene: TRBJ2-3
abundance: few
v_gene: TRBV11-2
CDR3nt: TGTGCCAGCAGCCCCCATAATTTAAAGGACCCGTATTTT
CDR3aa: CASSPHNLKDPYF

d_gene: .
j_gene: TRBJ2-7
abundance: many
v_gene: TRBV12-3/TRBV12-4
CDR3nt: TGTGCCAGCAGTATCCTCAGTGGAGACGAGCAGTACTTC
CDR3aa: CASSILSGDEQYF

d_gene: .
j_gene: TRBJ2-1
abundance: many
v_gene: TRBV6-1
CDR3nt: TGTGCCAGCAGTCCCCCCCATGAGCAGTTCTTC
CDR3aa: CASSPPHEQFF

d_gene: .
j_gene: TRBJ2-1
abundance: many
v_gene: TRBV12-3/TRBV12-4
CDR3nt: TGTGCCAGCAGTTTAGTTCTCCGGGGCCACCGGTTCTTC
CDR3aa: CASSLVLRGHRFF

d_gene: .
j_gene: TRBJ1-2
abundance: many
v_gene: TRBV11-2
CDR3nt: TGTGCCAGCAGCTCAAATGCTTTACGGGGCTACACCTTC
CDR3aa: CASSSNALRGYTF

d_gene: .
j_gene: TRBJ1-6
abundance: .
v_gene: TRBV10-3
CDR3nt: TGTGCCATGAAGGGGCAGGGCAATAATTCACCCCTCCACTTT
CDR3aa: CAMKGQGNNSPLHF

d_gene: TRBD1
j_gene: TRBJ2-7
abundance: .
v_gene: TRBV4-2
CDR3nt: TGTGCCAGCAGCCACCTAACAGGGGGAGATGAGCAGTACTTC
CDR3aa: CASSHLTGGDEQYF

d_gene: .
j_gene: TRBJ1-1
abundance: many
v_gene: TRBV7-2
CDR3nt: TGTGCCAGCAGCTCCATCCCGCGTAAGCAAGTATCAACTGAAGCTTTCTTT
CDR3aa: CASSSIPRKQVSTEAFF

d_gene: TRBD1
j_gene: TRBJ2-5
abundance: .
v_gene: TRBV9
CDR3nt: TGTGCCAGCAGCGGGGGACAGCAAGAGACCCAGTACTTC
CDR3aa: CASSGGQQETQYF